The present T cell receptor beta chain was sequenced within a study of cytomegalovirus exposure and HLA in healthy donors. The germline CDR1 and CDR2 sequences are MNHEY and SMNVEV (reference sequence). Trimming cost V 6 bases and J 1 base, with 12 bases left between them. The CDR3 has 14 residues. Use of 60 Vbeta and 13 Jbeta primers characterized the PCR. Assay used: immunoSEQ multiplex PCR; TCRdb lists only in-frame clones, some missing. The sample lists 150,000 to 200,000 clones; 75% to 80% were seen once. J is TRBJ1-1 and V is TRBV27, with D unresolved. Sequenced: PBMCs. The TCR originated in a woman in her 50s in good health and CMV-seropositive. CDR3 sequence reads: CASSPDGENTEAFF. The CDR3 DNA follows: TGTGCCAGCAGCCCCGACGGAGAGAACACTGAAGCTTTCTTT.